Listed here are 27 T cell receptor beta chains from one sample, sequenced in a study of cytomegalovirus exposure and HLA in healthy donors. PCR involved 60 Vbeta and 13 Jbeta primers. Generated by immunoSEQ multiplex PCR, the TCRdb table keeps only in-frame clones and is missing some. This sample has 150,000 to 200,000 clones, with 60% to 85% found just once. Material: PBMCs. These receptors originate from a female donor in good health and CMV-seronegative.

Points on this clone: A junction boundary mismatches the germline segment, possibly from a read error. This chain uses TRBV28 with TRBJ2-7; D perhaps matches TRBD2 (5 bases). The CDR3 runs to 14 residues. Germline V gene sequence: CDR1 MDHEN, CDR2 SYDVKM. The CDR3 loop reads CASSLKRASDEQYF. CDR3 in DNA: TGTGCCAGCAGTTTAAAGAGGGCCTCCGACGAGCAGTACTTC.

A note on this clone: The sample holds other DNA sequences that translate to the same CDR3. This rearrangement joins TRBV5-1 to TRBJ1-1; D is possibly TRBD1 (6 bases). Germline CDR1 and CDR2: SGHRS and YFSETQ. The CDR3 is 14 amino acids. Trimming removed 4 bases from V and 1 base from J, with 11 bases in between. The CDR3 loop reads CASSQGQTNTEAFF. CDR3 nucleotide sequence: TGCGCCAGCAGCCAGGGACAAACGAACACTGAAGCTTTCTTT.

The V call is TRBV20-1, the J call TRBJ1-2; tentatively, D is TRBD1 (5 bases). This CDR3 region has 11 residues. Germline assignment: CDR1 DFQATT and CDR2 SNEGSKA (reference sequence). In nucleotides, the CDR3 is TGCACCTCGACCCCCAGGGATGGCTACACCTTC. It specifies CTSTPRDGYTF.

The chain carries TRBV27 and TRBJ1-1; 8 nucleotides align to TRBD1. The CDR3 is made up of 14 amino acids. CDR1 and CDR2 from the germline V gene are MNHEY and SMNVEV (reference sequence). Losses at the gene ends were 6 bases for V and 2 bases for J; bases not matched to a gene: 5. The CDR3 loop is CASSRGQGNTEAFF. The CDR3 DNA reads as TGTGCCAGCAGCCGAGGACAGGGTAACACTGAAGCTTTCTTT.

This rearrangement joins TRBV5-1 to TRBJ1-4; the D is unclear. The CDR3 runs 13 residues. Germline V lookup: CDR1 SGHRS, CDR2 YFSETQ. Trimming removed 0 bases from V and 6 bases from J, with 6 bases in between. The CDR3 bases are TGCGCCAGCAGCTTGGTATCAGATGAAAAACTGTTTTTT. This gives the protein CASSLVSDEKLFF.

CDR3 coding DNA: TGTGCCAGCAGTGCCTCCTTTGGGGGCCCCCCCTACGAGCAGTACTTC. Amino acid sequence: CASSASFGGPPYEQYF. The chain uses TRBV9 and TRBJ2-7; TRBD1 might be the D (6 bases). V was clipped by 5 bases and J by 2 bases, with 20 bases between them. This CDR3 is 16 amino acids long. Looked up from germline, CDR1 is SGDLS and CDR2 is YYNGEE.

The V gene is TRBV7-3, the J gene TRBJ2-1; D remains unclear. The germline CDR1 and CDR2 sequences are SGHTA and FQGTGA. The CDR3 has 15 amino acids. Trimming pared 1 base from V and 4 bases from J, leaving 11 bases between. The CDR3 DNA follows: TGTGCCAGCAGCTTAAGGCAGGCAGGTTACAATGAGCAGTTCTTC. Amino acids: CASSLRQAGYNEQFF.

This clone turned up a few times. This rearrangement joins TRBV30 to TRBJ1-5; tentative D call: TRBD1 (5 bases). Germline V gene data show CDR1 as GTSNPN and CDR2 as SVGIG (reference sequence). The V and J ends lost 0 bases and 2 bases respectively, with 11 bases between them. The CDR3 totals 15 residues. This chain's CDR3 is CAWSVGGGGNQPQHF. In DNA form, the CDR3 reads TGTGCCTGGAGTGTCGGGGGGGGTGGCAATCAGCCCCAGCATTTT.

This chain connects TRBV5-4 to TRBJ2-1; 10 bases line up with TRBD2. Germline V gene sequence: CDR1 SGHNT, CDR2 YYREEE (reference sequence). CDR3 length: 16 amino acids. The junction had 6 bases not matched to a gene; V was cut back by 0 bases and J by 6 bases. The CDR3 reads CASSLDLASGGNEQFF. The CDR3 DNA reads as TGTGCCAGCAGCTTGGATCTGGCTAGCGGGGGCAATGAGCAGTTCTTC.

The J gene is TRBJ2-3, the V gene TRBV12-5, with 14 nucleotides matching TRBD2. The CDR3 runs 16 residues. V trimming: 1 base; J trimming: 4 bases; junction bases outside the gene matches: 1. Germline lookup yields CDR1 LGHNT and CDR2 FRNRAP. CDR3 region: CASGLGLAGGPDTQYF. In nucleotides, the CDR3 is TGTGCTAGTGGTTTGGGACTAGCGGGAGGGCCAGATACGCAGTATTTT. Complete variable domain (other parts from reference TRBV12-5 and TRBJ2-3): DARVTQTPRHKVTEMGQEVTMRCQPILGHNTVFWYRQTMMQGLELLAYFRNRAPLDDSGMPKDRFSAEMPDATLATLKIQPSEPRDSAVYFCASGLGLAGGPDTQYFGPGTRLTVL.

V gene TRBV27 combines with J gene TRBJ1-5; 10 nucleotides agree with TRBD1. The junction had 8 bases not matched to a gene; V was cut back by 5 bases and J by 7 bases. CDR3 size: 15 residues. Germline V CDR1 and CDR2: MNHEY, SMNVEV (reference sequence). The CDR3 bases are TGTGCCAGCAGTGTGACAGGGGGCGATTTCCAGCCCCAGCATTTT. Translation: CASSVTGGDFQPQHF.

The chain is built from TRBV29-1 and TRBJ2-7; D possibly corresponds to TRBD2 (6 bases). CDR1 is SQVTM and CDR2 is ANQGSEA in the germline V gene. The V end was cut by 3 bases, the J end by 0 bases, with 18 bases between. CDR3 length equals 16 residues. Written as DNA, the CDR3 is TGCAGCGTTGAGTGGGAGGAGACCCAAAGCTCCTACGAGCAGTACTTC. Its translation: CSVEWEETQSSYEQYF.

The chain links TRBV18 to TRBJ2-7, with a tentative D call TRBD2 (7 bases). The ends were cut back, 0 bases at V and 6 bases at J, with 12 bases in the middle. From germline, CDR1 is KGHSH and CDR2 LQKENI. The CDR3 totals 14 residues. As DNA, the CDR3 is TGTGCCAGCTCACCACCTGCGGGGGCCTCCGAGCAGTACTTC. Protein: CASSPPAGASEQYF.

V gene TRBV11-2 combines with J gene TRBJ1-2; D not certain. This CDR3 contains 15 residues. Trimming pared 0 bases from V and 7 bases from J, leaving 15 bases between. The V gene's germline CDR1 is SGHAT and CDR2 FQNNGV. The CDR3 sequence: CASSLEYDGAGGYTF. CDR3 sequence (DNA): TGTGCCAGCAGCTTAGAATACGACGGTGCGGGTGGCTACACCTTC.

V and J are TRBV4-3 and TRBJ2-7, with 12 bases identical to TRBD1. Germline V gene sequence: CDR1 LGHNA, CDR2 YSLEER. CDR3 size: 15 residues. V gave up 0 bases and J gave up 5 bases; unmatched junction bases: 2. The CDR3 reads CASSQDGTGGDEQYF. Here the CDR3 DNA reads TGCGCCAGCAGCCAAGATGGGACAGGGGGCGACGAGCAGTACTTC.

The rearrangement uses TRBV6-4 and TRBJ1-6, with 10 bases lining up with TRBD1. Germline CDR1 is MRHNA and CDR2 is SNTAGT. This CDR3 has 16 residues. V trimming: 3 bases; J trimming: 6 bases; junction bases outside the gene matches: 5. The CDR3 DNA is TGTGCCAGCAGTGAATATCGGGACAGGGGTAATTCACCCCTCCACTTT. As protein: CASSEYRDRGNSPLHF.

The gene calls are TRBV30 and TRBJ1-2; D not certain. V was cut by 1 base and J by 4 bases, with 7 bases left in between. This CDR3 contains 12 residues. Germline CDR1 is GTSNPN and CDR2 is SVGIG (reference sequence). CDR3 residues: CAWSEQVYGYTF. The CDR3 coding sequence is TGTGCCTGGAGTGAACAAGTCTATGGCTACACCTTC.

This clone has more than one count but fewer than ten. The V call is TRBV19, the J call TRBJ2-2; D is ambiguous. The CDR3 contains 12 residues. CDR1 LNHDA and CDR2 SQIVND come from the germline V gene (reference sequence). Trimming took off 6 bases at V and 6 bases at J, with 8 bases between the two ends. In nucleotides, the CDR3 is TGTGCCAGTAGAGCTCGGGCCGGGGAGCTGTTTTTT. Its translation is CASRARAGELFF.

The rearrangement joins TRBV27 to TRBJ2-5; 8 bases fit TRBD1. Germline assignment: CDR1 MNHEY and CDR2 SMNVEV (reference sequence). With V trimmed by 5 bases and J by 0 bases, 5 bases remained unmatched. This CDR3 spans 15 amino acids. The CDR3 bases are TGTGCCAGCAGTAAACCACAGGGGGACCAAGAGACCCAGTACTTC. It translates to CASSKPQGDQETQYF.

Only one count was recorded for this clone. The gene calls are TRBV6-5 and TRBJ1-1, with 12 bases identical to TRBD1. The CDR3 covers 16 residues. The germline V gene has CDR1 MNHEY and CDR2 SVGAGI. V lost 4 bases to trimming and J lost 9 bases; unmatched junction nucleotides: 12. Here the CDR3 DNA reads TGTGCCAGCAGTTCTGGGACAGGGGGCGCCGCGCGGAAAGCTTTCTTT. It codes for CASSSGTGGAARKAFF.

This sequence joins TRBV5-1 and TRBJ1-5, with a tentative D call TRBD1 (6 bases). V was cut by 4 bases and J by 9 bases, with 14 bases left in between. This CDR3 has 13 residues. From germline, CDR1 is SGHRS and CDR2 YFSETQ. CDR3 DNA sequence: TGCGCCAGCAGCGTGGACAGAGAGGGGCCCCAGCATTTT. Translating gives CASSVDREGPQHF. The full variable domain, rest sourced from reference TRBV5-1 and TRBJ1-5, is KAGVTQTPRYLIKTRGQQVTLSCSPISGHRSVSWYQQTPGQGLQFLFEYFSETQRNKGNFPGRFSGRQFSNSRSEMNVSTLELGDSALYLCASSVDREGPQHFGDGTRLSIL.

The chain joins TRBV18 to TRBJ2-3; TRBD1 might be the D (6 bases). The CDR3 has 15 residues. Germline V gene sequence: CDR1 KGHSH, CDR2 LQKENI. The ends were cut back, 6 bases at V and 2 bases at J, with 15 bases in the middle. The CDR3 DNA follows: TGTGCCAGCTCCCCCTGGACAGCTAACACAGATACGCAGTATTTT. Translating gives CASSPWTANTDTQYF.

The chain recombines TRBV5-1 with TRBJ1-1; TRBD1 might be the D (6 bases). Germline-derived CDR1 and CDR2 are SGHRS and YFSETQ. V shed 0 bases and J shed 4 bases, with 13 bases lying between them. The CDR3 has 15 amino acids. For the CDR3, the DNA is TGCGCCAGCAGCTTGGATGGCAAAGGGGGCACTGAAGCTTTCTTT. It is translated as CASSLDGKGGTEAFF.

This chain links TRBV19 with TRBJ2-3, with 10 bases matching TRBD2. The CDR3 extends over 13 amino acids. Trimming took 10 bases from V and 1 from J; bases not matched to a gene: 2. Germline V gene sequence: CDR1 LNHDA, CDR2 SQIVND (reference sequence). CDR3 in DNA: TGTGCCACCGGGACTAGCGGCACAGATACGCAGTATTTT. Residues: CATGTSGTDTQYF.

This chain links TRBV7-9 with TRBJ2-3; 7 nucleotides align to TRBD2. The CDR3 runs 12 residues. Germline CDR1 SEHNR, CDR2 FQNEAQ (reference sequence). The CDR3 spells CSTAGSTDTQYF. In DNA, the CDR3 is TGTTCCACAGCGGGAAGCACAGATACGCAGTATTTT.

This chain joins TRBV5-1 and TRBJ2-1, with TRBD1 matching over 9 bases. V was clipped by 0 bases and J by 5 bases; unmatched bases: 3. Germline V lookup: CDR1 SGHRS, CDR2 YFSETQ. The CDR3 loop spans 15 amino acids. The DNA for the CDR3 is TGCGCCAGCAGCTTGGCGGGACAGGGTAACAATGAGCAGTTCTTC. Translated, it gives CASSLAGQGNNEQFF.

The chain joins TRBV5-4 to TRBJ2-1; 8 nucleotides line up with TRBD2. The germline V gene has CDR1 SGHNT and CDR2 YYREEE (reference sequence). Trimming at V came to 3 bases and at J to 6 bases, leaving 11 bases not matched to a gene. This CDR3 has 16 residues. The CDR3 nucleotides read TGTGCCAGCAGCTCCCAAGGGGGGACTAGGTTCAATGAGCAGTTCTTC. It specifies CASSSQGGTRFNEQFF.